The present entry profiles one T cell receptor (beta chain) with its context. These data belong to a study of cytomegalovirus exposure and HLA in healthy donors. CDR1 is KGHSH, CDR2 LQKENI, per germline. The V gene lost 1 base and the J gene lost 5 bases, with 20 bases spanning the gap. This CDR3 comprises 17 residues. The study ran its PCR with 60 Vbeta and 13 Jbeta primers. The repertoire was sequenced with immunoSEQ multiplex PCR; TCRdb's copy has only in-frame clones and lacks some. The sample includes tens of thousands of clones, approximately 78% of them seen just once. Sequencing was carried out using PBMCs. This receptor was identified in a man aged 40-49 years in good health and CMV-seronegative. V gene TRBV18 combines with J gene TRBJ1-1, with D possibly matching TRBD1 (6 bases). The CDR3 region has the DNA TGTGCCAGCTCACCACGGGGGGGCAGCTCCCGGGATACTGAAGCTTTCTTT. Its translation is CASSPRGGSSRDTEAFF.